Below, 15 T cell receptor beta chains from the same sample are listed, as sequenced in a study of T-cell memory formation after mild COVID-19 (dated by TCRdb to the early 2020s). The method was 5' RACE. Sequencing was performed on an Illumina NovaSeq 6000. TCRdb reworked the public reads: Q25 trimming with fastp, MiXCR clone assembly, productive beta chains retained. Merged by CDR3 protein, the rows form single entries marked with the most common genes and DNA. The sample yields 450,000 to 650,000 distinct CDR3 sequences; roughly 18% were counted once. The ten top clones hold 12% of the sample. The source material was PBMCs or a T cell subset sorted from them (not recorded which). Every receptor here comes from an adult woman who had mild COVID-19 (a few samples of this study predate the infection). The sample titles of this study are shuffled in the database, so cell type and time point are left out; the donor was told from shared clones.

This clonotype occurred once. The chain's CDR3 is CASSVGEREGLYEQYF. CDR3 DNA: TGTGCCAGCAGCGTAGGAGAGCGGGAGGGCCTCTACGAGCAGTACTTC. This chain uses TRBV9 with TRBJ2-7, with 10 bases identical to TRBD2. CDR1 is SGDLS and CDR2 is YYNGEE in the germline V gene. The CDR3 extends over 16 amino acids. Trimming took 0 bases from V and 3 from J; bases not matched to a gene: 6.

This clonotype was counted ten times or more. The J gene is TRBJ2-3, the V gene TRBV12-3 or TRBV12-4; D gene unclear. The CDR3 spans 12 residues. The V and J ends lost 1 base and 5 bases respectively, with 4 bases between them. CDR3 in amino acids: CASSLEVDTQYF. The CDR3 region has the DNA TGTGCCAGCAGTTTAGAAGTAGATACGCAGTATTTT.

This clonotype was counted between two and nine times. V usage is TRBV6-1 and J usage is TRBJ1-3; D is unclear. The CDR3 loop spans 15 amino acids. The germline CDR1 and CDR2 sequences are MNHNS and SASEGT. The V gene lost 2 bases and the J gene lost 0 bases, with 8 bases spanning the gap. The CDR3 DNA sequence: TGTGCCAGCAGTGAAACCATCACCTCTGGAAACACCATATATTTT. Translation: CASSETITSGNTIYF.

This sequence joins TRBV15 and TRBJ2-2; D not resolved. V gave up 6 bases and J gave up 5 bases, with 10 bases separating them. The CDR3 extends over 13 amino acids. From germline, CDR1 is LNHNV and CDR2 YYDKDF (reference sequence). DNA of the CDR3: TGTGCCACCAGTCAGGAGTTTACCGGGGAGCTGTTTTTT. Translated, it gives CATSQEFTGELFF.

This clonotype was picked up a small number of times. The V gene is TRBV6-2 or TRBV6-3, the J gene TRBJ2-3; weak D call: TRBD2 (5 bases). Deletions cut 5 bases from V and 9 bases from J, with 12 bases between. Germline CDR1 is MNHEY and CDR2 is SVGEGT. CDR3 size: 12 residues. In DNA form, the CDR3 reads TGTGCCAGCAGTCATCGGACTGAAACGCAGTATTTT. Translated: CASSHRTETQYF.

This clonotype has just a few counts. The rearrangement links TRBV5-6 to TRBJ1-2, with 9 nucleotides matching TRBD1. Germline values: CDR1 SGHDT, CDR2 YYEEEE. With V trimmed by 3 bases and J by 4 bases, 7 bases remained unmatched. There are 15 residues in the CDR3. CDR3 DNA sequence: TGTGCCAGCAGCTCGTCTACAGGGGGCTCCTATGGCTACACCTTC. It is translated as CASSSSTGGSYGYTF.

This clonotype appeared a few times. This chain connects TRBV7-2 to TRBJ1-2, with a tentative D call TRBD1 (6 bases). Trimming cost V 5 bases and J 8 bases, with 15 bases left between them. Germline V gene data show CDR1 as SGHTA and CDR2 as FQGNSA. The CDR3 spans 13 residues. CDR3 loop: CASSPDRTGGYTF. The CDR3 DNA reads TGTGCCAGCAGCCCTGACAGGACGGGGGGCTACACCTTC.

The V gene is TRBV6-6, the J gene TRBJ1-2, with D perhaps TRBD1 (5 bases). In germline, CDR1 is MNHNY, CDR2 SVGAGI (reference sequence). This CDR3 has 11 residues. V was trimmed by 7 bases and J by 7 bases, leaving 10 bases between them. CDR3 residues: CASTPGFGYTF. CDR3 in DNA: TGTGCCAGCACGCCAGGGTTTGGCTACACCTTC.

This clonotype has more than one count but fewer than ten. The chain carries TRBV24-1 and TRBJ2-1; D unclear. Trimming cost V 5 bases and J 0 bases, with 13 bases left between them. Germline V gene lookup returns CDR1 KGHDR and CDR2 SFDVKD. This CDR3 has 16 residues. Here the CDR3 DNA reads TGTGCCACCAGTGGCGTTGGGCTGCTCTCCTACAATGAGCAGTTCTTC. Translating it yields CATSGVGLLSYNEQFF.

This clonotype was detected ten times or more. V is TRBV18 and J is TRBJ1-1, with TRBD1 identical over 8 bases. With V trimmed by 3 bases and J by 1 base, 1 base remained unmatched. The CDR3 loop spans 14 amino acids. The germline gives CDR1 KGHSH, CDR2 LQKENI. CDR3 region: CASSPGQANTEAFF. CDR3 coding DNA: TGTGCCAGCTCACCGGGACAGGCGAACACTGAAGCTTTCTTT.

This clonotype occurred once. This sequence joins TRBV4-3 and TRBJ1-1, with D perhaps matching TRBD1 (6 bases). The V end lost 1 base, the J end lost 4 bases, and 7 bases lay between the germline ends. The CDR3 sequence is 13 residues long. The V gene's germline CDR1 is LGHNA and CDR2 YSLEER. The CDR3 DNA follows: TGCGCCAGCAGCCAAGCAGGGGTCACTGAAGCTTTCTTT. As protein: CASSQAGVTEAFF.

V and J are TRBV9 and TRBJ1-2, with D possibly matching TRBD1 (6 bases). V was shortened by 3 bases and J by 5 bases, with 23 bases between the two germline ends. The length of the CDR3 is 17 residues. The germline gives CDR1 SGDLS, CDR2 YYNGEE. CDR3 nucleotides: TGTGCCAGCAGCGCCCGGGACACATTCTATGGGGAATATGGCTACACCTTC. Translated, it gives CASSARDTFYGEYGYTF.

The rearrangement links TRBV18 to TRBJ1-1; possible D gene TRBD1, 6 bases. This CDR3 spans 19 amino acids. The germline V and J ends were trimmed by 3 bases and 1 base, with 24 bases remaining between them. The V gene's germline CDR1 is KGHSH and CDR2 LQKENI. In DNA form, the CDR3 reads TGTGCCAGCTCACCGGTCAGGACAGAGATAATGGGGCGGAACACTGAAGCTTTCTTT. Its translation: CASSPVRTEIMGRNTEAFF.

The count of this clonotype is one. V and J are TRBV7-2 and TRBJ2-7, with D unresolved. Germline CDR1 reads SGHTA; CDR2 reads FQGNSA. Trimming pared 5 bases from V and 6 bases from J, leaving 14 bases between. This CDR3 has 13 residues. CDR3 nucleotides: TGTGCCAGCAGCGGACGCGAGGTCACCGAGCAGTACTTC. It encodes CASSGREVTEQYF.

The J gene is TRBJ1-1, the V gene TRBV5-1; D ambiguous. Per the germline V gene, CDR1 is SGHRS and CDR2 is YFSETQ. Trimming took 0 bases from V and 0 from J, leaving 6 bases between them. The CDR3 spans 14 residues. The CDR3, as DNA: TGCGCCAGCAGCTTGGCCACTTTGAACACTGAAGCTTTCTTT. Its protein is CASSLATLNTEAFF.